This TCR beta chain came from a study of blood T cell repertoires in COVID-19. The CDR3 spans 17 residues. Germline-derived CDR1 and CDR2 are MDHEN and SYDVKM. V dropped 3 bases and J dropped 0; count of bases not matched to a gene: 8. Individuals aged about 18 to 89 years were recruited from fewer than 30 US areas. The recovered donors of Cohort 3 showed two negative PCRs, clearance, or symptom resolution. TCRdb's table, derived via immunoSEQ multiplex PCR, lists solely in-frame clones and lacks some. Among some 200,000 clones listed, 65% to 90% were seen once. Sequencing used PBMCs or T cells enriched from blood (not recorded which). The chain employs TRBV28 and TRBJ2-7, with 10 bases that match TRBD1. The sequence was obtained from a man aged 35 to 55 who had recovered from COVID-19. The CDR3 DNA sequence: TGTGCCAGCAGTTTCATCTGGAGGGACAGGGGCTCCTACGAGCAGTACTTC. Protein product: CASSFIWRDRGSYEQYF.